The rows below give T cell receptor beta chains drawn from one sample of a study of T cell repertoires in cytomegalovirus infection. TCRdb passed the reads through MiXCR, listing each CDR3 protein once. Among around 210,000 distinct CDR3 sequences listed, around 6.2% were seen once. The specimen was PBMCs. These receptor sequences come from a human donor in good health (CMV status not recorded). Some clones in this sample may be carry-over from other donors' samples. CDR3s include the opening cysteine and the closing phenylalanine or tryptophan. The order of the fields is CDR3 protein, CDR3 DNA, V gene, J gene, clone size, D gene, CDR3 length. The D gene is left open where the match is weak. Not all rows give a size; the values are once, few, many and, for expanded clones, a class.

CASGLTPKTGGDQPQHF	TGTGCTAGTGGTTTGACCCCTAAGACAGGGGGGGATCAGCCCCAGCATTTT	TRBV12-5	TRBJ1-5	many	TRBD1	17
CAISAGQGPQREDEAFF	TGTGCCATCAGTGCGGGACAAGGGCCCCAAAGGGAGGATGAAGCTTTCTTT	TRBV10-3	TRBJ1-1	many	-	17
CASTPGGTGIDSYEQYF	TGTGCCAGCACCCCAGGAGGGACAGGGATAGATTCCTACGAGCAGTACTTC	TRBV28	TRBJ2-7	-	TRBD1	17
CASSLTSPGTGELFF	TGTGCCAGCAGCTTGACTAGTCCTGGCACCGGGGAGCTGTTTTTT	TRBV7-6	TRBJ2-2	few	-	15
CASSSSGHTEAFF	TGCGCCAGCAGCTCCTCGGGGCACACTGAAGCTTTCTTT	TRBV5-1	TRBJ1-1	-	-	13
CASSQALLQTIYF	TGCGCCAGCAGCCAAGCGCTCCTTCAGACCATATATTTT	TRBV4-1	TRBJ1-3	many	-	13
CSASPTGENGYTF	TGCAGTGCTAGTCCGACAGGGGAGAATGGCTACACCTTC	TRBV20-1	TRBJ1-2	many	TRBD1	13
CASSSVKNIQYF	TGTGCCAGCAGTTCCGTCAAAAACATTCAGTACTTC	TRBV28	TRBJ2-4	many	-	12
CASSPGAGSAKNIQYF	TGTGCCAGCAGCCCGGGAGCAGGGTCAGCCAAAAACATTCAGTACTTC	TRBV7-2	TRBJ2-4	many	-	16
CASSLAGLTYEQYF	TGTGCCAGCAGTTTAGCGGGTCTGACCTACGAGCAGTACTTC	TRBV12-3/TRBV12-4	TRBJ2-7	-	-	14
CASSLEGRRTEAFF	TGCGCCAGCAGCTTGGAGGGACGACGGACTGAAGCTTTCTTT	TRBV5-1	TRBJ1-1	-	-	14
CASSSNSVSYNEQFF	TGTGCCAGCAGCTCCAATTCCGTTTCCTACAATGAGCAGTTCTTC	TRBV7-2	TRBJ2-1	many	-	15
CASSSGTGGRNQPQHF	TGTGCCAGCAGTTCGGGGACAGGGGGTCGCAATCAGCCCCAGCATTTT	TRBV12-3/TRBV12-4	TRBJ1-5	many	TRBD1	16
CSGRGTTNEKLFF	TGCAGTGGAAGGGGTACAACTAATGAAAAACTGTTTTTT	TRBV20-1	TRBJ1-4	-	-	13
CASSLSPGPHEQFF	TGCGCCAGCAGCTTGTCCCCAGGGCCCCATGAGCAGTTCTTC	TRBV5-1	TRBJ2-1	many	-	14
CASSLQGAVGNTIYF	TGTGCCAGCAGCTTACAGGGGGCGGTTGGAAACACCATATATTTT	TRBV7-8	TRBJ1-3	many	TRBD1	15
CASSRLAVRAAFF	TGTGCCAGCAGCCGCCTCGCAGTTCGGGCAGCTTTCTTT	TRBV28	TRBJ1-1	many	-	13
CASSPDRGREAFF	TGTGCCAGCAGCCCCGACAGGGGGCGAGAAGCTTTCTTT	TRBV7-2	TRBJ1-1	many	TRBD1	13
CASSSGQGNEQYF	TGCGCCAGCAGCTCGGGACAGGGGAACGAGCAGTACTTC	TRBV5-1	TRBJ2-7	many	TRBD1	13
CASGLVKGSPMLPNEKLFF	TGTGCTAGTGGTTTGGTAAAAGGTTCCCCCATGCTACCTAATGAAAAACTGTTTTTT	TRBV12-5	TRBJ1-4	many	-	19
CASNPTGVEGYTF	TGTGCCAGCAACCCGACAGGGGTAGAAGGCTACACCTTC	TRBV6-2/TRBV6-3	TRBJ1-2	many	TRBD1	13
CASSQAGLSNYGYTF	TGCGCCAGCAGCCAAGCAGGCCTATCTAACTATGGCTACACCTTC	TRBV4-1	TRBJ1-2	many	-	15
CASSLPRGRNEQYF	TGTGCCAGCAGTTTACCCAGGGGTCGGAACGAGCAGTACTTC	TRBV28	TRBJ2-7	many	-	14
CASSFGGSAQFF	TGTGCCAGCAGCTTCGGGGGAAGCGCGCAGTTCTTC	TRBV7-2	TRBJ2-1	many	-	12
CDSSLGVTEAFF	TGTGACAGCAGCTTAGGGGTCACTGAAGCTTTCTTT	TRBV11-2	TRBJ1-1	-	-	12